This T cell receptor beta chain emerged from a study of T-cell memory formation after mild COVID-19. General study points: Second-wave clones reaching peak frequency on day 37 lacked confirmed SARS-CoV-2 specificity. Clones which contracted sat mainly in CM and EM if CD4+, and in EMRA if CD8+. Some SARS-CoV-2-responding clones were already detected in memory before infection.

A few counts support this clonotype. Its cognate antigen is unknown. The CDR3 is made up of 16 amino acids. Looked up from germline, CDR1 is DFQATT and CDR2 is SNEGSKA (reference sequence). The V and J ends lost 6 bases and 6 bases, in that order; junction bases with no gene match: 19. TCR alpha and TCR beta cDNA libraries carrying sample barcodes and UMIs came from 5'RACE with constant-segment primers. TCRdb used MiXCR to reprocess the 5' RACE reads, holding one entry per CDR3 protein. There are roughly 340,000 distinct CDR3 sequences in the sample; 20% to 25% occur only once, and approximately 22% lies in the top ten.

The chain is built from TRBV20-1 and TRBJ2-7, with TRBD2 identical over 8 bases. The sample was PBMCs or a T cell subset sorted from them (not recorded which). This sequence originates from a man aged 18 to 29 who had mild COVID-19 (a few samples of this study predate the infection). Cell type and time point are not known. In DNA, the CDR3 is TGCAGTGCCACACCATCGAGCCAGCGGGGGTCCGGCGAGCAGTACTTC. This encodes CSATPSSQRGSGEQYF.